These 15 T cell receptor beta chains share one sample of origin, sequenced in a study of blood T cell repertoires in COVID-19. Here immunoSEQ multiplex PCR was the method, and the copy in TCRdb shows in-frame clones only, minus some. The table lists 120,000 or so clones, about 81% of them singletons, with 17% in the top ten. The sample consisted of peripheral blood. Receptors originate from a man aged 25 to 40 with COVID-19, enrolled during active disease.

The V and J genes are TRBV19 and TRBJ1-5; TRBD1 is a possible D gene (6 bases). The length of the CDR3 is 13 residues. Trimming removed 4 bases from V and 3 bases from J, with 7 bases in between. The germline CDR1 and CDR2 sequences are LNHDA and SQIVND (reference sequence). The CDR3 coding sequence is TGTGCCAGTAGTACAGGGGTCAATCAGCCCCAGCATTTT. Protein product: CASSTGVNQPQHF.

The table lists this clone with a few counts. This chain uses TRBV18 with TRBJ2-1, with 13 bases fitting TRBD2. There are 16 residues in the CDR3. Germline V CDR1 and CDR2: KGHSH, LQKENI. The V gene end was trimmed by 3 bases and the J gene end by 7 bases; junction bases not matched to a gene: 6. CDR3 in DNA: TGTGCCAGCTCACCCCCCGGGACTAGCGGGGAGAATGAGCAGTTCTTC. It codes for CASSPPGTSGENEQFF.

This clone came up many times. This chain uses TRBV5-5 with TRBJ2-7, with 9 nucleotides matching TRBD2. J gave up 6 bases and V 0 bases, and 10 bases lay outside the gene matches. Per the germline V gene, CDR1 is SGHKS and CDR2 is YYEKEE (reference sequence). This CDR3 region has 16 residues. CDR3 DNA: TGTGCCAGCAGCTTGGAAGGTAGCGGGAGAATCCGCGAGCAGTACTTC. This encodes CASSLEGSGRIREQYF.

The chain links TRBV5-1 to TRBJ2-7; tentatively, D is TRBD2 (6 bases). V was shortened by 0 bases and J by 2 bases, with 15 bases between the two germline ends. The V gene's germline CDR1 is SGHRS and CDR2 YFSETQ. The CDR3 is 16 residues long. CDR3 DNA sequence: TGCGCCAGCAGCTTGGGTTTAGGGTTAGCGGCCTACGAGCAGTACTTC. Its protein is CASSLGLGLAAYEQYF.

The chain is built from TRBV18 and TRBJ1-2, with 7 bases aligning to TRBD1. The CDR3 covers 14 residues. Germline-derived CDR1 and CDR2 are KGHSH and LQKENI. J lost 7 bases, V lost 2 bases, and 7 bases had no gene match. CDR3 DNA: TGTGCCAGCTCACCAGCGACAGGGCGTTCTGGCTACACCTTC. Translated, it gives CASSPATGRSGYTF.

This clone was detected only once. The chain joins TRBV7-2 to TRBJ1-2, with 8 bases matching TRBD1. The V and J ends lost 3 bases and 5 bases, in that order; junction bases with no gene match: 8. CDR3 length equals 15 residues. The germline CDR1 and CDR2 sequences are SGHTA and FQGNSA. The CDR3 loop is CASSFKGTGLYGYTF. In nucleotides, the CDR3 is TGTGCCAGCAGCTTCAAGGGGACAGGCCTTTATGGCTACACCTTC.

As to this clone: Other DNA sequences in this specimen translate into the identical CDR3. This sequence joins TRBV20-1 and TRBJ2-7; 7 bases agree with TRBD1. The V gene's germline CDR1 is DFQATT and CDR2 SNEGSKA (reference sequence). This CDR3 has 13 amino acids. Trimming at V came to 4 bases and at J to 4 bases, leaving 7 bases not matched to a gene. The CDR3 sequence is CSANEGARYEQYF. CDR3 DNA: TGCAGTGCTAATGAGGGGGCGCGATACGAGCAGTACTTC.

The CDR3 sequence is CASSPSPLNTEAFF. The CDR3 DNA is TGTGCCAGCAGCCCAAGCCCTTTGAACACTGAAGCTTTCTTT. This sequence joins TRBV7-3 and TRBJ1-1; unclear D gene. V was clipped by 5 bases and J by 0 bases, with 10 bases between them. CDR1 is SGHTA, CDR2 FQGTGA, per germline. The CDR3 extends over 14 amino acids.

The chain has TRBV9 and TRBJ2-1, with D maybe TRBD2 (6 bases). The CDR3 consists of 15 residues. The V gene lost 0 bases and the J gene lost 3 bases, with 10 bases spanning the gap. Germline CDR1 reads SGDLS; CDR2 reads YYNGEE. CDR3 region: CASSVDPGVYNEQFF. CDR3 sequence (DNA): TGTGCCAGCAGCGTAGATCCGGGGGTCTACAATGAGCAGTTCTTC.

This clone was counted a few times. The V gene is TRBV5-6, the J gene TRBJ2-2; 9 nucleotides align to TRBD2. Per the germline V gene, CDR1 is SGHDT and CDR2 is YYEEEE. The CDR3 contains 17 residues. With 0 bases clipped from V and 3 bases from J, the junction kept 6 bases outside the gene matches. The CDR3 nucleotides read TGTGCCAGCAGCTTGGAACTAGCGGGTTCCTACACCGGGGAGCTGTTTTTT. Its translation: CASSLELAGSYTGELFF. The whole variable domain, remainder taken from reference TRBV5-6 and TRBJ2-2, is DAGVTQSPTHLIKTRGQQVTLRCSPKSGHDTVSWYQQALGQGPQFIFQYYEEEERQRGNFPDRFSGHQFPNYSSELNVNALLLGDSALYLCASSLELAGSYTGELFFGEGSRLTVL.

CDR3 DNA: TGTGCCAGCAGCGTAGGGTCTAGCGGGAGAATCGATGAGCAGTTCTTC. Translation gives CASSVGSSGRIDEQFF. The chain recombines TRBV9 with TRBJ2-1, with TRBD2 matching 10 bases. The CDR3 contains 16 residues. The germline V gene has CDR1 SGDLS and CDR2 YYNGEE. The junction had 8 bases not matched to a gene; V was cut back by 0 bases and J by 8 bases.

The chain has TRBV7-9 and TRBJ2-7, with TRBD2 identical over 15 bases. This CDR3 has 14 residues. The junction had 5 bases not matched to a gene; V was cut back by 5 bases and J by 9 bases. Germline CDR1 is SEHNR and CDR2 is FQNEAQ (reference sequence). CDR3 in DNA: TGTGCCAGCAGCCTAGGACTAGCGGGAGGGGCGCAGTACTTC. Its translation: CASSLGLAGGAQYF.

The chain recombines TRBV5-1 with TRBJ2-1; 10 nucleotides match TRBD2. The ends lost 0 bases at V and 7 bases at J; junction bases unmatched: 7. The CDR3 consists of 16 residues. Looked up from germline, CDR1 is SGHRS and CDR2 is YFSETQ. The CDR3 sequence is CASSLGGLAARNEQFF. CDR3 in DNA: TGCGCCAGCAGCTTGGGTGGACTAGCGGCTAGGAATGAGCAGTTCTTC.

The gene calls are TRBV5-4 and TRBJ1-1; 7 positions match TRBD1. The CDR3 has 15 residues. Per germline, CDR1 SGHNT and CDR2 YYREEE (reference sequence). Trimming at V came to 4 bases and at J to 0 bases, leaving 6 bases not matched to a gene. The CDR3 reads CASSETGLMNTEAFF. The CDR3 region has the DNA TGTGCCAGCAGCGAGACAGGGTTGATGAACACTGAAGCTTTCTTT.

CDR3 coding DNA: TGTGCCAGCAGTCTCCGACAGGGGGTCCTACAACGTTCTGGAAACACCATATATTTT. Translation: CASSLRQGVLQRSGNTIYF. The chain uses TRBV28 and TRBJ1-3, with 9 positions matching TRBD1. The CDR3 is 19 amino acids. Germline V gene data show CDR1 as MDHEN and CDR2 as SYDVKM. J was trimmed by 1 base and V by 5 bases; bases with no gene match: 15.